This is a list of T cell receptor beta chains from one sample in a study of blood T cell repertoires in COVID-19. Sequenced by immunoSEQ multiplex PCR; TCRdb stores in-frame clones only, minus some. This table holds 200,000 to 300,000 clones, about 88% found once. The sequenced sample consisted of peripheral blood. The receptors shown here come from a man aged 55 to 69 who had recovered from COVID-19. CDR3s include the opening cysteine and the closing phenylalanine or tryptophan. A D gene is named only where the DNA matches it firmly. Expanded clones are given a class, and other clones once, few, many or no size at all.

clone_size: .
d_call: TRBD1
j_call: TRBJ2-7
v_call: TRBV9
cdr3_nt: TGTGCCAGCAGCAACGTGGGGACAGCTCAGCAGTACTTC
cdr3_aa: CASSNVGTAQQYF

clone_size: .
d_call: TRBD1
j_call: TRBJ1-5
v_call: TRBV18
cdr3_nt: TGTGCCAGCTCACCTTCCGGGACAGGGTATCAGCCCCAGCATTTT
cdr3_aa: CASSPSGTGYQPQHF

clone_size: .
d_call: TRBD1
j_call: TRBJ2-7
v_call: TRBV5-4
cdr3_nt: TGTGCCAGCAGCAACTCCGGGACAGGGACCTACGAGCAGTACTTC
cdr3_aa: CASSNSGTGTYEQYF

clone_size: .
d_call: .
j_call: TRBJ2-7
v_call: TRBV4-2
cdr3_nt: TGTGCCAGCAGCACCCAGCACAGGAGCTCCTACGAGCAGTACTTC
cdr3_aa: CASSTQHRSSYEQYF

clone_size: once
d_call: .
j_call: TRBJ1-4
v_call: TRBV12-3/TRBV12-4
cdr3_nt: TGTGCCAGCGGCTCAGGGATCGGTGAAAAACTGTTTTTT
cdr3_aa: CASGSGIGEKLFF

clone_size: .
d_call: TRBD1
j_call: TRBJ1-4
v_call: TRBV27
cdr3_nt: TGTGCCAGCAGTCAACAGGGGCCAAATGAAAAACTGTTTTTT
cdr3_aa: CASSQQGPNEKLFF

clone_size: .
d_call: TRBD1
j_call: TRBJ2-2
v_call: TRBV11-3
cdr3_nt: TGTGCCAGCAGCCGAGGGACAGGGACCACCGGGGAGCTGTTTTTT
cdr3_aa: CASSRGTGTTGELFF

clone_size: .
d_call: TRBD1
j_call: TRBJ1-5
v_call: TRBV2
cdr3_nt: TGTGCCAGCAGTGGGGGACAGGAAGCAAATCAGCCCCAGCATTTT
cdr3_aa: CASSGGQEANQPQHF

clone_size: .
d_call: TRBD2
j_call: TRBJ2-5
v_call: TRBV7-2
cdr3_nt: TGTGCCAGCAGTCAGGGACTATACCTACAAGAGACCCAGTACTTC
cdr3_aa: CASSQGLYLQETQYF

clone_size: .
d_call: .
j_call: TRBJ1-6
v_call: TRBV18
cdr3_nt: TGTGCCAGCTCACCGGGGCAGGGATCCTATAATTCACCCCTCCACTTT
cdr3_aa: CASSPGQGSYNSPLHF

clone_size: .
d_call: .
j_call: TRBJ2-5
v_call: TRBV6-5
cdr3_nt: TGTGCCAGCAGGGGCCCAAGTCTGGGGACCCAGTACTTC
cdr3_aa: CASRGPSLGTQYF

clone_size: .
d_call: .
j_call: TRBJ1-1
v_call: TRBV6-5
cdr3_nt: TGTGCCAGCAGTTACCGGGGGACCACTGAAGCTTTCTTT
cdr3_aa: CASSYRGTTEAFF

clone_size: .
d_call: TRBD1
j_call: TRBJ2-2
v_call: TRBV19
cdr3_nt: TGTGCCAGTAGTATCGATACAGGGGGCACCGGGGAGCTGTTTTTT
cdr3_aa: CASSIDTGGTGELFF

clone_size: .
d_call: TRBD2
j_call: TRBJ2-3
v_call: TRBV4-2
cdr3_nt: TGTGCCAGCAGCCAAGATTGGGGTCGAGGCGGGGGTTTGCAGTATTTT
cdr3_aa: CASSQDWGRGGGLQYF

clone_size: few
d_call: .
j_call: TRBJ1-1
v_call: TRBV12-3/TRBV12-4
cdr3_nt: TGTGCCAGCAGTTTTCGGGAGGACACTGAAGCTTTCTTT
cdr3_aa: CASSFREDTEAFF

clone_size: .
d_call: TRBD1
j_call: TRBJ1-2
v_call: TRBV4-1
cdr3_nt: TGCGCCAGCAGCCAAGAACCCGTCGGTGTCCGGGACAGCTATGGCTACACCTTC
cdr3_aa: CASSQEPVGVRDSYGYTF

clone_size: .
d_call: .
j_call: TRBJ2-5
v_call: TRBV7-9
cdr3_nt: TGTGCCAGCAGCTCCCCCGGGGGAGAGACCCAGTACTTC
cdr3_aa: CASSSPGGETQYF

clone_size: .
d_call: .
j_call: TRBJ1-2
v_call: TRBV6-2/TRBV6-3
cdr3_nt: TGTGCCAGCAGTAGTGAACAGAACTATGGCTACACCTTC
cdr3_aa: CASSSEQNYGYTF

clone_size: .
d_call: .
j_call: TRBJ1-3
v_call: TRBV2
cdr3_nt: TGTGCCAGCAGTGTCGGGTCCTCTGGAAACACCATATATTTT
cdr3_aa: CASSVGSSGNTIYF

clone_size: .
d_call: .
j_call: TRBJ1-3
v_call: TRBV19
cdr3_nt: TGTGCCAGTAGTTCCCAGGTAACCGCTTCTGGAAACACCATATATTTT
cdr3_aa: CASSSQVTASGNTIYF

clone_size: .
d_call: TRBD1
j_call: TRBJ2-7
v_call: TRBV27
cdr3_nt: TGTGCCAGCAGCCGGGACAGGCTAAAAGGCTACGAGCAGTACTTC
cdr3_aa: CASSRDRLKGYEQYF

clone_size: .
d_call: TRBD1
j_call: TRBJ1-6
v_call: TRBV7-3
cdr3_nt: TGTGCCAGCAGCTGGACCGGGACAGGGGGTAATTCACCCCTCCACTTT
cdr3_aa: CASSWTGTGGNSPLHF

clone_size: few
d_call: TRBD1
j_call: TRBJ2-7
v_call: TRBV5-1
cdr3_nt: TGCGCCAGCAGCTTGGACAGGGGCTACGAGCAGTACTTC
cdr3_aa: CASSLDRGYEQYF

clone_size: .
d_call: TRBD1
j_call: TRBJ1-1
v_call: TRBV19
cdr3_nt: TGTGCCAGTAGTACACAGGGGCCCTTCATGAACACTGAAGCTTTCTTT
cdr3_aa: CASSTQGPFMNTEAFF

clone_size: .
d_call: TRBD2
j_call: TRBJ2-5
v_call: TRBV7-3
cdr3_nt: TGTGCCAGCAGCTTAACGTCCCTAGCGGGGGGGCTAGGAGAGACCCAGTACTTC
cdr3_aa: CASSLTSLAGGLGETQYF

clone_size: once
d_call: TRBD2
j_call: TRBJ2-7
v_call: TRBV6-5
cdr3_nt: TGTGCCAGCCAATGGGCGGGGGGGCCTTACGAGCAGTACTTC
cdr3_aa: CASQWAGGPYEQYF

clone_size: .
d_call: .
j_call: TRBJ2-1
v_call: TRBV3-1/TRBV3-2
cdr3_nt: TGTGCCAGCAGCTATTGGGGGAGGAATGAGCAGTTCTTC
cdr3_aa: CASSYWGRNEQFF

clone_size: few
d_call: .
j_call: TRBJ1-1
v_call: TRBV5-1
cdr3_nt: TGCGCCAGCAGCCGTCTTGTGGGGCACACTGAAGCTTTCTTT
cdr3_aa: CASSRLVGHTEAFF

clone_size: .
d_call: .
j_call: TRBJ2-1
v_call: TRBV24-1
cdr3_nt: TGTGCCACCAGTGATTTGGAGGGGGACGGATACAATGAGCAGTTCTTC
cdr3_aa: CATSDLEGDGYNEQFF

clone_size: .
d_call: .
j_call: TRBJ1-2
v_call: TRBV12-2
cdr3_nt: TGTGCAAGTCGCTTAGCGAGAGGCAGTAATGGCTACACCTTC
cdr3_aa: CASRLARGSNGYTF

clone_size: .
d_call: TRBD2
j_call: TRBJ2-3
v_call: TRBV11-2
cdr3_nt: TGTGCCAGCAACCTGGGACTAGCGGGACAAGATACGCAGTATTTT
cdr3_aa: CASNLGLAGQDTQYF

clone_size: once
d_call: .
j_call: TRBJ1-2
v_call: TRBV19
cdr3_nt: TGTGCCAGTAGCCGGGGCAGGGGCGACGGCTACACCTTC
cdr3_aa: CASSRGRGDGYTF

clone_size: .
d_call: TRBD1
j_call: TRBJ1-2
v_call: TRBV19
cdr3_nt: TGTGCCAGTAGTCAAGGACAGGGTTTAAACGGCTACACCTTC
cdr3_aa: CASSQGQGLNGYTF

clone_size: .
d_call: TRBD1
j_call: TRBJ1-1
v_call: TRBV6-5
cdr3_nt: TGTGCCAGCAGAACCGGGACAGGTGAAGCTTTCTTT
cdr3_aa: CASRTGTGEAFF

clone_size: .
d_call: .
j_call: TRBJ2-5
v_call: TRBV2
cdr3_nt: TGTGCCAGCAGAGCCTGGGGTCAGGGGTCTCAAGAGACCCAGTACTTC
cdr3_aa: CASRAWGQGSQETQYF

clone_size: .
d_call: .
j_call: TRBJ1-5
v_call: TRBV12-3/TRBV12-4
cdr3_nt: TGTGCCAGCAGTTTCAGGGGCCAGCCCCAGCATTTT
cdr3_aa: CASSFRGQPQHF

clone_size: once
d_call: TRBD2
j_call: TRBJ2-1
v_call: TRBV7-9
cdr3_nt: TGTGCCAGCAGCTTAGTACTAGCGGGGGCACAACTCAATGAGCAGTTCTTC
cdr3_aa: CASSLVLAGAQLNEQFF

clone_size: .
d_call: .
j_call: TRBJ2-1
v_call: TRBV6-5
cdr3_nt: TGTGCCAGCAGTTATGAGGCGGGCCACAATGAGCAGTTCTTC
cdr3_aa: CASSYEAGHNEQFF

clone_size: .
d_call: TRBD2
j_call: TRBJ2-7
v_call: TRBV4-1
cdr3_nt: TGCGCCAGCAGCCCCACCGGGACTAGGGTTAGTTACGAGCAGTACTTC
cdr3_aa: CASSPTGTRVSYEQYF

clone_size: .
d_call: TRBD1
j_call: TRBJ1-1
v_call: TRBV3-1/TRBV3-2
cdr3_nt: TGTGCCAGCAGGGAGACAGGGGTGAACACTGAAGCTTTCTTT
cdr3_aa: CASRETGVNTEAFF

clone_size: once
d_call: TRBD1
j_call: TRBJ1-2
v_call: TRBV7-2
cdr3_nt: TGTGCCAGCAGTTCGGACAGGGCCCTCCTTATTTACACCTTC
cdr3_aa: CASSSDRALLIYTF

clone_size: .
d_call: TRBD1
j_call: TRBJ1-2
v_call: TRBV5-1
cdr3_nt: TGCGCCAGCAGCGACAGGGGAGGGGATGGCTACACCTTC
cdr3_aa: CASSDRGGDGYTF

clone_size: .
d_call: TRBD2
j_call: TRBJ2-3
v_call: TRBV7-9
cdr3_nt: TGTGCCAGCAGCATCGGGACTAGCGGGGGCACAGATACGCAGTATTTT
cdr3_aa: CASSIGTSGGTDTQYF

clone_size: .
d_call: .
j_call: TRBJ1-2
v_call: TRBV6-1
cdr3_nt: TGTGCCAGCAGTGATTTCTCGCCCAGTGCCAACTATGGCTACACCTTC
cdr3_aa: CASSDFSPSANYGYTF

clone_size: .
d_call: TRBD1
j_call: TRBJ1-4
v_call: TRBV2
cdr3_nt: TGTGCCAGCAGTGGACAGGGGGCGGGTGAAAAACTGTTTTTT
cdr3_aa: CASSGQGAGEKLFF

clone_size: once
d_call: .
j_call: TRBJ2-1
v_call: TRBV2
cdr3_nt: TGTGCCAGCGGGTGGGGCAGTGACAATGAGCAGTTCTTC
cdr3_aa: CASGWGSDNEQFF

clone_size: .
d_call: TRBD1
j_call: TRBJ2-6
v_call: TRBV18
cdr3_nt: TGTGCCAGCTCACGAACAGCAGGGGGCACTGGGGCCAACGTCCTGACTTTC
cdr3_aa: CASSRTAGGTGANVLTF

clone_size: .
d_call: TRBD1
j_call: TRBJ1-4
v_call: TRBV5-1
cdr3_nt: TGCGCCAGCAGCTTGGACGGACAGGGGTATGAAAAACTGTTTTTT
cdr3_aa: CASSLDGQGYEKLFF

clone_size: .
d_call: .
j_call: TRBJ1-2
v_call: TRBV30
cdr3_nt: TGTGCCTGGAGTGTACGACGGGGAGGCTATGGCTACACCTTC
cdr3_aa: CAWSVRRGGYGYTF

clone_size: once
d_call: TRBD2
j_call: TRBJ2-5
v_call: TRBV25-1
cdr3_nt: TGTGCCAGCATCTGGACCGGTGCGGGGGGTGAGACCCAGTACTTC
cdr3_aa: CASIWTGAGGETQYF